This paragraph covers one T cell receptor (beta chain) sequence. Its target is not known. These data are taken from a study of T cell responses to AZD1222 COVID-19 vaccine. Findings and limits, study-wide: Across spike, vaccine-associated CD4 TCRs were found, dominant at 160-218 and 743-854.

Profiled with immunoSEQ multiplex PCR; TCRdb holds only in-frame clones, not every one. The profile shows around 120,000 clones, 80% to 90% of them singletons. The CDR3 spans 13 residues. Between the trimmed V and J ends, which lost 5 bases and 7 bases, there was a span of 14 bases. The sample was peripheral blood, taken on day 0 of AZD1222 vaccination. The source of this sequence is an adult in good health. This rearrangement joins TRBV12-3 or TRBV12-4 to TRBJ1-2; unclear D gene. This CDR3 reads CASSQNRARGYTF. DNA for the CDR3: TGTGCCAGCAGTCAAAATAGGGCCCGTGGCTACACCTTC.